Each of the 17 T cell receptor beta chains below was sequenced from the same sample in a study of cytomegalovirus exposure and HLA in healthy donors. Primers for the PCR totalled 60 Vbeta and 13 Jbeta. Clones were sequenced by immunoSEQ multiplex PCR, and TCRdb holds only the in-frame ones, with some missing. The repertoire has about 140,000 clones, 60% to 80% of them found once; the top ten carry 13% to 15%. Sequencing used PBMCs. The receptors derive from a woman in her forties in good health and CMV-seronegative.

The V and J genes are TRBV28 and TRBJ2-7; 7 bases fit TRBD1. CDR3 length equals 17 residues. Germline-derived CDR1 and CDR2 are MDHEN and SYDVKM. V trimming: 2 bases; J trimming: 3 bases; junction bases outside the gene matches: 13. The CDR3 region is CASSLPHDRALFYEQYF. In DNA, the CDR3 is TGTGCCAGCAGTTTACCTCACGACAGGGCCTTGTTCTACGAGCAGTACTTC.

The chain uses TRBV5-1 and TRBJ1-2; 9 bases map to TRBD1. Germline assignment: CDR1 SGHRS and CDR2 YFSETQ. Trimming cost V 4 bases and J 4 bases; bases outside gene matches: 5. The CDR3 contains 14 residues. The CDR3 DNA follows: TGCGCCAGCAGCCAGGACAGGGGCGCCTATGGCTACACCTTC. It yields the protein CASSQDRGAYGYTF.

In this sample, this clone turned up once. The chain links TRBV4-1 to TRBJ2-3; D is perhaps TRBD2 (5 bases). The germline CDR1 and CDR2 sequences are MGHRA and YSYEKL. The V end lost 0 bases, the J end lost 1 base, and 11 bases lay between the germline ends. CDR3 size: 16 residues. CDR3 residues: CASSQDWKLGTDTQYF. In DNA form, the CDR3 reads TGCGCCAGCAGCCAAGACTGGAAACTAGGCACAGATACGCAGTATTTT.

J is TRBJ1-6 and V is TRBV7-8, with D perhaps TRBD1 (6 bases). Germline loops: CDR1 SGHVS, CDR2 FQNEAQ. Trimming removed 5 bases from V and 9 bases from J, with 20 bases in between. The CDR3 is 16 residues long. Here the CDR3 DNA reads TGTGCCAGCAGCCTCTCAAGTGGCACAGGGTTTTCACCCCTCCACTTT. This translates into CASSLSSGTGFSPLHF.

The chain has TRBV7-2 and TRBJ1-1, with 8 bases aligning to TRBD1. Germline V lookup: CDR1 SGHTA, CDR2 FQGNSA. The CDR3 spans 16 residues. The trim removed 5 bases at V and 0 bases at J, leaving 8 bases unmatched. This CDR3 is CASSIGTGAMNTEAFF. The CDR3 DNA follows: TGTGCCAGCAGCATCGGGACAGGAGCGATGAACACTGAAGCTTTCTTT.

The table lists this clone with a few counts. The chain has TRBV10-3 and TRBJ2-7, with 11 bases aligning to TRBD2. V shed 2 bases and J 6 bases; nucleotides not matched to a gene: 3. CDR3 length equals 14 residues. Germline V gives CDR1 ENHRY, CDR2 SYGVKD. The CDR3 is CAISEAGLAGEQYF. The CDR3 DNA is TGTGCCATCAGTGAGGCTGGACTAGCGGGCGAGCAGTACTTC.

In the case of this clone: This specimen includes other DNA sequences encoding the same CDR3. CDR3 bases: TGTGCCAGCAGCTTGGGACAGCAAGAGACCCAGTACTTC. Translation gives CASSLGQQETQYF. The chain is built from TRBV7-7 and TRBJ2-5, with TRBD1 matching 7 bases. V shed 3 bases, J shed 2 bases, and the junction held 0 bases outside the gene matches. Germline loops: CDR1 SSHAT, CDR2 FNYEAQ (reference sequence). This CDR3 region has 13 residues.

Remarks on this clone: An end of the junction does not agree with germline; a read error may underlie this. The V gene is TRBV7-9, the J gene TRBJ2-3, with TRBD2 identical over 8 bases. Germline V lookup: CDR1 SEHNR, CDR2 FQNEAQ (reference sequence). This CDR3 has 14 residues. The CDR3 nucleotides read TGTTCCAGCATGGCTAGCGGGTTCACAGATACGCAGTATTTT. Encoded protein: CSSMASGFTDTQYF.

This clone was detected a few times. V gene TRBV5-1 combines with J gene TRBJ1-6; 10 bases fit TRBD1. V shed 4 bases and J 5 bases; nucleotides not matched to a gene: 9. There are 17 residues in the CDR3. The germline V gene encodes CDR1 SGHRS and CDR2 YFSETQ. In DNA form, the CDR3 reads TGCGCCAGCAGCACGCACTTCGGGACAGGGGATAATTCACCCCTCCACTTT. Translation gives CASSTHFGTGDNSPLHF.

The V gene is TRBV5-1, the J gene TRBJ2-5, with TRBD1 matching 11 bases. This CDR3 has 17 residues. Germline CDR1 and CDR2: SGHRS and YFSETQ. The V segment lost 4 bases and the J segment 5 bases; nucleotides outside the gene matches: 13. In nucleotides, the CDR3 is TGCGCCAGCAGCCTCTGGACAGGGGGCGGCGGAGGGGAGACCCAGTACTTC. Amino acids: CASSLWTGGGGGETQYF.

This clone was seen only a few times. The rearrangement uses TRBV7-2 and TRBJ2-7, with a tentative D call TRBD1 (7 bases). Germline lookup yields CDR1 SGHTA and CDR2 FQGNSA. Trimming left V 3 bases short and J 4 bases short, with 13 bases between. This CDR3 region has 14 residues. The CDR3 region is CASSFGQGGYEQYF. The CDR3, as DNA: TGTGCCAGCAGCTTTGGGCAGGGGGGTTACGAGCAGTACTTC.

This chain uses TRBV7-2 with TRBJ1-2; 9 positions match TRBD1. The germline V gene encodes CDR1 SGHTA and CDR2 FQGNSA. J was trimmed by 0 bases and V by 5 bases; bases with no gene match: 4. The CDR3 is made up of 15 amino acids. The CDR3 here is CASSRDRDTNYGYTF. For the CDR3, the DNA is TGTGCCAGCAGCCGGGACAGGGACACTAACTATGGCTACACCTTC.

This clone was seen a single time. The CDR3: CASSMYNNQPQHF. CDR3 in DNA: TGTGCCAGTAGTATGTACAACAATCAGCCCCAGCATTTT. The J gene is TRBJ1-5, the V gene TRBV19; D remains ambiguous. Germline lookup yields CDR1 LNHDA and CDR2 SQIVND (reference sequence). The CDR3 has 13 amino acids. V lost 3 bases and J lost 3, with 6 bases in between.

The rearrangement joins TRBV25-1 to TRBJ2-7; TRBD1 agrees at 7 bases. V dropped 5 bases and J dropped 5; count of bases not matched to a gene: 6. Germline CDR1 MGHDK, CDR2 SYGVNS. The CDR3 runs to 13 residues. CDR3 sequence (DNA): TGTGCCAGCAGTCAAACAGACAGGGACGAGCAGTACTTC. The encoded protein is CASSQTDRDEQYF.

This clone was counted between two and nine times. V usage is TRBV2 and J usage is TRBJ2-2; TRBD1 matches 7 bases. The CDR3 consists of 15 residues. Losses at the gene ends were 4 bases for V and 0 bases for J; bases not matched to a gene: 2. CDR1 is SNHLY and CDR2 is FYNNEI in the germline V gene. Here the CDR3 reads CASSGGTANTGELFF. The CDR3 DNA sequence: TGTGCCAGCAGTGGGGGGACAGCGAACACCGGGGAGCTGTTTTTT.

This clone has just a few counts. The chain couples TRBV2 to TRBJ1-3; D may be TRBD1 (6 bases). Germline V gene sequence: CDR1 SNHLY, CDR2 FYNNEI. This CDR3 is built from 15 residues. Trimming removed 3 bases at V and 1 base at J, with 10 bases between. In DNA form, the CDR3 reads TGTGCCAGCAGTGAGCTACAGGGTTCTGGAAACACCATATATTTT. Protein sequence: CASSELQGSGNTIYF.

DNA of the CDR3: TGTGCCAGCTCACGACAGGAGACGAACACTGAAGCTTTCTTT. Translated: CASSRQETNTEAFF. The gene calls are TRBV18 and TRBJ1-1; D is possibly TRBD1 (6 bases). Germline V CDR1 and CDR2: KGHSH, LQKENI. The CDR3 spans 14 residues. Trimming stripped 4 bases from V and 1 base from J, with 10 bases between.